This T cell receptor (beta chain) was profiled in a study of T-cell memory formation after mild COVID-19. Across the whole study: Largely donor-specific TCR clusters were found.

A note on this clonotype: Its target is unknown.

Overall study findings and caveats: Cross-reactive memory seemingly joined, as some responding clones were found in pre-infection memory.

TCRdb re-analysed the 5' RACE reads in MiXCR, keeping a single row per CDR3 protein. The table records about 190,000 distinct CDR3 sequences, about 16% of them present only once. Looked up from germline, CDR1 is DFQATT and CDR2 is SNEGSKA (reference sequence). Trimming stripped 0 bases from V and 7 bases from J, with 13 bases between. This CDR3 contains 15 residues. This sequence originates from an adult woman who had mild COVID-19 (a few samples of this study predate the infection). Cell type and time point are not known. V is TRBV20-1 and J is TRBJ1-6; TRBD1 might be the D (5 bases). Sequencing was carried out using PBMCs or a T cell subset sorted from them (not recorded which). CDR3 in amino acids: CSARDLAGLNSPLHF. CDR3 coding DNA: TGCAGTGCTAGAGATCTAGCAGGGCTGAATTCACCCCTCCACTTT.